This T cell receptor beta chain appears in the sequencing data of a study of OX40 agonist ivuxolimab in advanced cancers. Study at large: The drug used for patients, ivuxolimab, was an agonistic anti-OX40 (CD134) antibody. Three patients showed partial responses: one hepatocellular carcinoma and two cutaneous melanoma cases.

Autoimmune disease history or systemic immunosuppression led to patient exclusion. Clones were sequenced by immunoSEQ multiplex PCR, and TCRdb holds only the in-frame ones, with some missing. This sample has around 78,000 clones, with about 85% found just once. Germline loops: CDR1 SGHRS, CDR2 YFSETQ. The CDR3 sequence is 15 residues long. V lost 4 bases to trimming and J lost 9 bases, with 21 bases between them. Findings of the study overall: In a subset of nonresponders, normalized T-cell clonal expansion was also low.

About this clone: Antigen: not known.

This sequence joins TRBV5-1 and TRBJ2-3, with D tentatively TRBD1 or TRBD2 (6 bases each). The specimen comprised CD4+ or CD8+ T cells sorted from blood, sampled in a trial of the OX40 agonist ivuxolimab. This receptor was taken from an adult with an advanced solid tumor such as melanoma, head and neck, liver or kidney cancer. This chain's CDR3 is CASSPRGGGETTQYF. The CDR3 nucleotides are TGCGCCAGCAGCCCAAGAGGAGGGGGTGAAACGACGCAGTATTTT. Combining the CDR3 with reference TRBV5-1 and TRBJ2-3 gives the whole variable domain KAGVTQTPRYLIKTRGQQVTLSCSPISGHRSVSWYQQTPGQGLQFLFEYFSETQRNKGNFPGRFSGRQFSNSRSEMNVSTLELGDSALYLCASSPRGGGETTQYFGPGTRLTVL.